A selection of T cell receptor beta chains follows, all from one sample in a study of T cell changes during pregnancy in multiple sclerosis. Profiled with immunoSEQ multiplex PCR; TCRdb holds only in-frame clones, not every one. The top ten hold around 7% of the sample, which has fewer than 25,000 clones, around 89% seen once. The sequencing here drew on CD8+ T cells from peripheral blood mononuclear cells, taken in the first trimester of pregnancy. Source of these receptors: a female donor with multiple sclerosis, enrolled in a pregnancy study. CDR3s include the opening cysteine and the closing phenylalanine or tryptophan. The D gene is left open where the match is weak. Clone size is given for some rows only: seen once, a few or many times, or a class if the clone is expanded.

. | TRBJ2-2 | TRBV28 | TRBD2 | CASRVAGGLGAGELFF | TGTGCCAGCAGGGTAGCGGGAGGGCTGGGAGCCGGGGAGCTGTTTTTT
. | TRBJ2-5 | TRBV9 | TRBD2 | CASSPGLAGRETQYF | TGTGCCAGCAGCCCGGGACTAGCGGGAAGGGAGACCCAGTACTTC
. | TRBJ2-1 | TRBV6-6 | TRBD2 | CASSYRTSGSGNEQFF | TGTGCCAGCAGTTACCGGACTAGCGGGAGTGGCAATGAGCAGTTCTTC
. | TRBJ2-1 | TRBV14 | . | CASSQSRVGSYNEQFF | TGTGCCAGCAGCCAAAGCAGGGTGGGCTCCTACAATGAGCAGTTCTTC
. | TRBJ2-7 | TRBV4-2 | . | CASSPDRVVYEQYF | TGTGCCAGCAGCCCCGACCGGGTAGTCTACGAGCAGTACTTC
once | TRBJ2-1 | TRBV27 | . | CALVGTSYNEQFF | TGTGCCCTGGTGGGCACGAGCTACAATGAGCAGTTCTTC
. | TRBJ2-3 | TRBV7-9 | . | CASSSLLADSTDTQYF | TGTGCCAGCAGCTCCCTACTAGCAGATAGCACAGATACGCAGTATTTT
. | TRBJ2-7 | TRBV25-1 | . | CASSTIDRPYEQYF | TGTGCCAGCAGCACAATTGACAGACCCTACGAGCAGTACTTC
. | TRBJ2-1 | TRBV29-1 | TRBD1 | CSVESGQGAWHEQFF | TGCAGCGTTGAATCGGGACAGGGGGCCTGGCATGAGCAGTTCTTC
. | TRBJ2-7 | TRBV27 | TRBD2 | CASSLHSGSKTYEQYF | TGTGCCAGCAGTTTACATAGCGGGAGTAAAACCTACGAGCAGTACTTC
. | TRBJ2-1 | TRBV13 | . | CASSLEFEGAGVNEQFF | TGTGCCAGCAGCTTAGAGTTCGAGGGAGCGGGTGTCAATGAGCAGTTCTTC
. | TRBJ2-2 | TRBV7-9 | . | CASSPRAGQENTGELFF | TGTGCCAGCAGCCCTAGAGCGGGACAAGAAAACACCGGGGAGCTGTTTTTT
. | TRBJ2-6 | TRBV6-5 | . | CASSRDTSGANVLTF | TGTGCCAGCAGCAGGGACACCTCTGGGGCCAACGTCCTGACTTTC
medium-sized | TRBJ2-3 | TRBV5-4 | . | CASSLGQEGGTDTQYF | TGTGCCAGCAGCTTGGGACAGGAAGGGGGCACAGATACGCAGTATTTT
. | TRBJ2-7 | TRBV27 | . | CASSLQGLPSYEQYF | TGTGCCAGCAGTTTACAGGGACTCCCCTCCTACGAGCAGTACTTC
. | TRBJ2-7 | TRBV13 | . | CASSLGRGRGGEQYF | TGTGCCAGCAGCTTAGGCCGAGGCAGGGGCGGGGAGCAGTACTTC
. | TRBJ2-7 | TRBV5-3 | . | CARSFPPRQRSYEQYF | TGTGCCAGAAGCTTTCCCCCCCGGCAGCGCTCCTACGAGCAGTACTTC
. | TRBJ2-3 | TRBV15 | . | CATSRDPLGGTDTQYF | TGTGCCACCAGCAGAGATCCCCTCGGAGGCACAGATACGCAGTATTTT
. | TRBJ2-7 | TRBV7-9 | TRBD2 | CASVPPSGSSYEQYF | TGTGCCAGCGTTCCCCCTAGCGGGAGCTCCTACGAGCAGTACTTC
. | TRBJ2-1 | TRBV6-1 | . | CASSEGLSLEQFF | TGTGCCAGCAGTGAAGGACTATCTCTTGAGCAGTTCTTC
. | TRBJ2-1 | TRBV7-7 | TRBD1 | CASSPGTGELEQFF | TGTGCTAGCAGCCCCGGGACAGGGGAGTTGGAGCAGTTCTTC
. | TRBJ2-7 | TRBV19 | TRBD2 | CASSISSGSSYEQYF | TGTGCCAGTAGTATTTCTAGCGGGAGTTCCTACGAGCAGTACTTC
. | TRBJ2-7 | TRBV2 | . | CASGEGLTGTGSSYEQYF | TGTGCCAGCGGGGAGGGTTTGACCGGGACAGGTAGCTCCTACGAGCAGTACTTC
. | TRBJ2-6 | TRBV9 | . | CASSAEGTGANVLTF | TGTGCCAGCAGCGCAGAGGGAACCGGGGCCAACGTCCTGACTTTC
. | TRBJ2-5 | TRBV19 | TRBD2 | CASSTALAGPAQYF | TGTGCCAGTAGTACTGCACTAGCGGGACCCGCCCAGTACTTC
. | TRBJ2-7 | TRBV5-6 | TRBD2 | CASSTRPGLAGEQYF | TGTGCCAGCAGCACCCGCCCGGGACTAGCGGGAGAGCAGTACTTC
few | TRBJ1-5 | TRBV7-2 | . | CASSLGAGRTNQPQHF | TGTGCCAGCAGCTTAGGGGCAGGTCGTACCAATCAGCCCCAGCATTTT
. | TRBJ2-7 | TRBV28 | . | CASNPTGYYEQYF | TGTGCCAGCAATCCTACAGGATACTACGAGCAGTACTTC
. | TRBJ1-2 | TRBV27 | . | CASSGGINYGYTF | TGTGCCAGCAGCGGGGGAATTAACTATGGCTACACCTTC
. | TRBJ2-7 | TRBV7-9 | TRBD2 | CASSYPGLSGTYEQYF | TGTGCCAGCAGCTACCCTGGACTAAGCGGGACTTACGAGCAGTACTTC
. | TRBJ2-5 | TRBV25-1 | TRBD2 | CASSELAGDRQETQYF | TGTGCCAGCAGTGAGCTAGCGGGAGATCGGCAAGAGACCCAGTACTTC
. | TRBJ2-7 | TRBV4-1 | . | CASSQVYTYEQYF | TGCGCCAGCAGCCAAGTGTACACCTACGAGCAGTACTTC
. | TRBJ2-3 | TRBV5-1 | TRBD1 | CASSLGQGIATDTQYF | TGCGCCAGCAGCTTAGGACAGGGGATTGCCACAGATACGCAGTATTTT
. | TRBJ2-2 | TRBV7-7 | TRBD1 | CASSTRQGAFTGELFF | TGTGCTAGCAGCACCCGACAGGGGGCCTTCACCGGGGAGCTGTTTTTT
. | TRBJ1-5 | TRBV5-6 | . | CASSVGGNQPQHF | TGTGCCAGCAGCGTAGGAGGCAATCAGCCCCAGCATTTT
. | TRBJ2-7 | TRBV28 | TRBD2 | CASSPRGGAGSYEQYF | TGTGCCAGCAGTCCTCGGGGGGGTGCCGGCTCCTACGAGCAGTACTTC
. | TRBJ2-7 | TRBV7-9 | . | CASSLARGIGHEQYF | TGTGCCAGCAGCTTAGCGAGAGGGATCGGCCACGAGCAGTACTTC
. | TRBJ2-7 | TRBV2 | TRBD1 | CASLGQGIYEQYF | TGTGCCAGCCTCGGACAGGGGATCTACGAGCAGTACTTC
few | TRBJ2-1 | TRBV4-3 | TRBD2 | CASSQATGGYNEQFF | TGCGCCAGCAGCCAAGCGACGGGAGGGTACAATGAGCAGTTCTTC
. | TRBJ1-4 | TRBV28 | TRBD1 | CASSQRQGLNEKLFF | TGTGCCAGCAGTCAACGACAGGGCCTAAATGAAAAACTGTTTTTT
once | TRBJ2-3 | TRBV27 | . | CASRARGPGDTQYF | TGTGCCAGCAGAGCCAGGGGCCCTGGAGATACGCAGTATTTT
few | TRBJ2-1 | TRBV7-3 | . | CASSLGGRNEQFF | TGTGCCAGCAGCTTAGGAGGGCGGAATGAGCAGTTCTTC
. | TRBJ2-2 | TRBV9 | . | CASGWTGAGELFF | TGTGCCAGTGGCTGGACCGGGGCCGGGGAGCTGTTTTTT
. | TRBJ1-1 | TRBV25-1 | . | CASSEYQGREAFF | TGTGCCAGCAGTGAATATCAGGGCAGGGAAGCTTTCTTT
few | TRBJ1-2 | TRBV9 | . | CASSVSGDIEYGYTF | TGTGCCAGCAGCGTATCAGGGGACATAGAGTATGGCTACACCTTC
once | TRBJ2-1 | TRBV4-3 | TRBD1 | CASSQLNRDRGFYNEQFF | TGCGCCAGCAGCCAACTAAACCGGGACAGGGGGTTTTACAATGAGCAGTTCTTC
. | TRBJ2-1 | TRBV30 | . | CAWSVRGAYNEQFF | TGTGCCTGGAGTGTAAGGGGTGCGTACAATGAGCAGTTCTTC
few | TRBJ2-1 | TRBV19 | TRBD2 | CAAGGSYNEQFF | TGTGCCGCGGGAGGGTCCTACAATGAGCAGTTCTTC
. | TRBJ2-7 | TRBV29-1 | . | CSAKESYEQYF | TGCAGCGCTAAGGAGTCCTACGAGCAGTACTTC
. | TRBJ2-7 | TRBV14 | TRBD1 | CASSPRRDRVYEQYF | TGTGCCAGCAGCCCTCGCCGGGACAGGGTTTACGAGCAGTACTTC
. | TRBJ2-6 | TRBV7-9 | . | CASSQAGQGSSGANVLTF | TGTGCCAGCAGCCAAGCGGGTCAGGGATCCTCTGGGGCCAACGTCCTGACTTTC
. | TRBJ2-3 | TRBV7-3 | . | CASSPGWTTPLTDTQYF | TGTGCCAGCAGCCCCGGCTGGACTACTCCCCTCACAGATACGCAGTATTTT
. | TRBJ2-3 | TRBV6-5 | TRBD2 | CASSRGGWGDTQYF | TGTGCCAGCAGCCGGGGGGGGTGGGGAGATACGCAGTATTTT
. | TRBJ2-3 | TRBV5-1 | TRBD2 | CASSPRDYNTDTQYF | TGCGCCAGCAGCCCACGGGACTATAACACAGATACGCAGTATTTT
few | TRBJ2-7 | TRBV5-4 | . | CASSGVTENEQYF | TGTGCCAGCAGCGGAGTGACAGAGAACGAGCAGTACTTC
few | TRBJ2-7 | TRBV29-1 | . | CSVIDSEPSYEQYF | TGCAGCGTTATAGACAGCGAGCCCTCCTACGAGCAGTACTTC
. | TRBJ1-5 | TRBV19 | . | CATTPTGLSNQPQHF | TGTGCCACAACCCCGACAGGACTTAGCAATCAGCCCCAGCATTTT
. | TRBJ2-1 | TRBV2 | TRBD1 | CASSGLDRGDNEQFF | TGTGCCAGCAGTGGGCTCGACAGGGGGGACAATGAGCAGTTCTTC